These 9 T cell receptor beta chains share one sample of origin, sequenced in a study of T cell clusters in autoimmune cytopenias. TRB was amplified from roughly 250 ng of peripheral blood genomic DNA per sample. TRB was amplified by touch-down multiplex PCR, primer pools A and B combined. No DNA is given; TCRdb re-called the multiplex PCR reads and lists each CDR3 protein once. Reported are nearly 5,500 distinct CDR3 sequences; the ten largest clones contain roughly a fifth. These data were also reused for a study on T cell repertoires in aging, cancer and after chemotherapy.

Material for sequencing was peripheral blood. Receptor source: a human donor in good health.

This clonotype is identified as medium-sized (0.01 to 0.1%) from frequency. V is TRBV19 and J is TRBJ2-1; TCRdb picks TRBD1, but there is no DNA to check that call. The germline gives CDR1 LNHDA, CDR2 SQIVND (reference sequence). The CDR3 sequence is 14 residues long. CDR3 loop: CASITRGKSNEQFF.

In terms of frequency, this clonotype is medium-sized (0.01 to 0.1%). V gene TRBV6-4 combines with J gene TRBJ2-1; checking the TCRdb D call of TRBD2 is not possible without DNA. This CDR3 comprises 15 residues. Germline CDR1 MRHNA, CDR2 SNTAGT. The CDR3 is CASSEWRDSMNEQFF.

V and J are TRBV10-3 and TRBJ2-1. CDR1 is ENHRY, CDR2 SYGVKD, per germline. The CDR3 spans 13 residues. The CDR3 loop is CAISEGMNNEQFF.

The chain has TRBV2 and TRBJ2-4; TCRdb's assignment of TRBD1 cannot be checked, as there is no DNA. Germline CDR1 and CDR2: SNHLY and FYNNEI. This CDR3 comprises 12 residues. CDR3 amino acids: CASSPGVNIQYF.

The chain uses TRBV7-2 and TRBJ1-3; the D gene TCRdb calls, TRBD1, cannot be checked with no DNA. Germline lookup yields CDR1 SGHTA and CDR2 FQGNSA. This CDR3 has 16 amino acids. The CDR3 sequence: CASSSAGAHGGNTIYF.

Frequency places this clonotype as medium-sized. The V and J genes are TRBV12-3 or TRBV12-4 and TRBJ2-3; the D gene TCRdb calls, TRBD1, cannot be checked with no DNA. The CDR3 length is 16 residues. The CDR3 loop reads CASSTAGGRGSDTQYF.

This chain links TRBV6-1 with TRBJ1-3; TCRdb returns TRBD1, unconfirmable since there is no DNA. CDR3 length: 15 amino acids. Germline values: CDR1 MNHNS, CDR2 SASEGT. The CDR3 sequence: CASSSGQGTGNTIYF.

The V call is TRBV14, the J call TRBJ2-1; TCRdb indicates TRBD1, and absent DNA this call remains unverified. Germline loops: CDR1 SGHDN, CDR2 FVKESK. The CDR3 consists of 13 residues. CDR3 region: CASSQHRGNEQFF.

The J gene is TRBJ2-7, the V gene TRBV19. The germline gives CDR1 LNHDA, CDR2 SQIVND (reference sequence). The CDR3 runs to 13 residues. CDR3 residues: CASSILTGYEQYF.